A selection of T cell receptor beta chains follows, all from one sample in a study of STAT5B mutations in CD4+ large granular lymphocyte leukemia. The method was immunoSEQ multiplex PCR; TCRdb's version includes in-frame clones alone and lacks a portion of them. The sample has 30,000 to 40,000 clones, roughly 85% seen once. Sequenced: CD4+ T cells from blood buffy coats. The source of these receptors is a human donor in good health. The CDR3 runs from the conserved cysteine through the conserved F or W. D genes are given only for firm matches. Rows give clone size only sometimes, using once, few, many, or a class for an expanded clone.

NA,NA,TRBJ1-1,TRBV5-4,TGTGCCAGCAGCTTACAGGGTCCGGGGAGCACTGAAGCTTTCTTT,CASSLQGPGSTEAFF
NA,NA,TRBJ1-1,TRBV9,TGTGCCAGCAGCGTAGGGGTAAGAGGAAATAGGAACACTGAAGCTTTCTTT,CASSVGVRGNRNTEAFF
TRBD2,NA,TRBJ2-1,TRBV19,TGTGCCAGTAGTCCCCGAGCGGGGGGAAACAATGAGCAGTTCTTC,CASSPRAGGNNEQFF
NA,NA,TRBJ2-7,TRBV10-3,TGTGCCATCAGTGAGTTCCGGGGAAGGGCCTACGAGCAGTACTTC,CAISEFRGRAYEQYF
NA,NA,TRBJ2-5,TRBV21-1,TGTGCCAGCAGCAATAAGGGCGGGAGGGCAATAGAGACCCAGTACTTC,CASSNKGGRAIETQYF
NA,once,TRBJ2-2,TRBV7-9,TGTGCCAGCAGCTTGGGGAGAGTCCCCGGGGAGCTGTTTTTT,CASSLGRVPGELFF
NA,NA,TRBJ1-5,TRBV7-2,TGTGCCAGCAACTCTGGGGATCAGCCCCAGCATTTT,CASNSGDQPQHF
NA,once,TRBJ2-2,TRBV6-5,TGTGCCAGCAGTACTTTGACAGGCCGGTCCGGGGAGCTGTTTTTT,CASSTLTGRSGELFF
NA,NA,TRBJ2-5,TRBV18,TGTGCCAGCTCACCTCTGACAAGAGGTATGGGAGAGACCCAGTACTTC,CASSPLTRGMGETQYF
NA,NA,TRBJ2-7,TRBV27,TGTGCCAGCAGTGAACCGGGACCACGGTACGAGCAGTACTTC,CASSEPGPRYEQYF
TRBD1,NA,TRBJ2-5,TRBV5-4,TGTGCCAGCAGCTTGAGGACAGGGCAAGAGACCCAGTACTTC,CASSLRTGQETQYF
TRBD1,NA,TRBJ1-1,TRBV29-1,TGCAGCGTTGAACGACAGGGCGGCACTGAAGCTTTCTTT,CSVERQGGTEAFF
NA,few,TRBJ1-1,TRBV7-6,TGTGCCAGCAGCTTAGCGATAGGCACTGAAGCTTTCTTT,CASSLAIGTEAFF
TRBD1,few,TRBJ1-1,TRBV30,TGTGCCTGGGACAGGGTCACTGAAGCTTTCTTT,CAWDRVTEAFF
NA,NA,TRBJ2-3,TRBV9,TGTGCCAGCAGCACCGACGATACGCAGTATTTT,CASSTDDTQYF
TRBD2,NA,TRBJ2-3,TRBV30,TGTGCCTGGACTAGACATAGCGGGATAACAGATACGCAGTATTTT,CAWTRHSGITDTQYF
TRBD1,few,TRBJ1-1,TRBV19,TGTGCCAGTCTAATTCGGACAGGAGGGTCTGAAGCTTTCTTT,CASLIRTGGSEAFF
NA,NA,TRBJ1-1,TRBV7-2,TGTGCCAGCAGCTTAAATCACCCAAACACTGAAGCTTTCTTT,CASSLNHPNTEAFF
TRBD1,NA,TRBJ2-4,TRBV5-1,TGCGCCAGCAGCTTGACAGGGGGTAGTACCAAAAACATTCAGTACTTC,CASSLTGGSTKNIQYF
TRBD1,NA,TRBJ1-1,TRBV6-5,TGTGCCAGCAGTTATGAAGGGGGCGTGACTGAAGCTTTCTTT,CASSYEGGVTEAFF
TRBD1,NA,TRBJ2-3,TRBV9,TGTGCCAGCACCCGGACAGGGACTTGGACAGATACGCAGTATTTT,CASTRTGTWTDTQYF
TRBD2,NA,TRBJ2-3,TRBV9,TGTGCCAGCCTGGACGGCACTAGCGGGATGCCAGATACGCAGTATTTT,CASLDGTSGMPDTQYF
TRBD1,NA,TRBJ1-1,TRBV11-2,TGTGCCAGCAGCCGAGAGGGGGACAGGGAAGCTTTCTTT,CASSREGDREAFF
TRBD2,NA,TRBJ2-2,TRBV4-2,TGTGCCAGCAGCCAAGCCCCGGGACTAGCGGGAGTAGGAACCGGGGAGCTGTTTTTT,CASSQAPGLAGVGTGELFF
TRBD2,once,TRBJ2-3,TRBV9,TGTGCCAGCAGCGTAGTAGGCGGGGGGCCCCGTAGAGATACGCAGTATTTT,CASSVVGGGPRRDTQYF
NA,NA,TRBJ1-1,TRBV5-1,TGCGCCAGCAGCCCAGGGATGAACACTGAAGCTTTCTTT,CASSPGMNTEAFF
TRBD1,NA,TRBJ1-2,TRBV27,TGTGCCAGCACTAAAACAGGGGGCTCTTATGATGGCTACACCTTC,CASTKTGGSYDGYTF
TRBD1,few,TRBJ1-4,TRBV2,TGTGCCACCACGGTGGGAGGGGGCTATGAAAAACTGTTTTTT,CATTVGGGYEKLFF
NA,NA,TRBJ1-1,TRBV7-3,TGTGCCAGCAGCCACCCGGGGGCCCTGGCTTTCTTT,CASSHPGALAFF
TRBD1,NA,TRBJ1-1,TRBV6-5,TGTGCCAGCAGCTCGGGACAGGCGAACACTGAAGCTTTCTTT,CASSSGQANTEAFF
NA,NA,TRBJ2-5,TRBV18,TGTGCCAGCTCACCTTCGACACCGCCCGAGACCCAGTACTTC,CASSPSTPPETQYF
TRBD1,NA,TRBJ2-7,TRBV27,TGTGCCAGCAGTCCCCGCCCCGGGACAGGGGGTAAAGGCGAGCAGTACTTC,CASSPRPGTGGKGEQYF
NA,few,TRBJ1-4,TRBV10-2,TGCGCCAGCAGCCGCTCTTTGGCTCGGCAGGCCGGAATTAATGAAAAACTGTTTTTT,CASSRSLARQAGINEKLFF
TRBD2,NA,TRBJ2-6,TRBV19,TGTGCCTCTGGTAGCGGGGGGGCTGGGGCCAACGTCCTGACTTTC,CASGSGGAGANVLTF
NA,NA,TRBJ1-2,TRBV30,TGTGCCTGGAGTGTACTACGAGGGAACTATGGCTACACCTTC,CAWSVLRGNYGYTF
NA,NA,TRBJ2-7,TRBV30,TGTGCCTGCTTGCCATACACCGGGACTCCCGCCTACGAGCAGTACTTC,CACLPYTGTPAYEQYF
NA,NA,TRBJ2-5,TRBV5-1,TGCGCCAGCAGCTTGGCCAAAGTTTCGGACTACCAAGAGACCCAGTACTTC,CASSLAKVSDYQETQYF
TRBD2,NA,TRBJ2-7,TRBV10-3,TGTGCCATCAGTCGCTCGACTAGCGCACCGGGCGAGCAGTACTTC,CAISRSTSAPGEQYF
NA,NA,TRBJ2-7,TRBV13,TGTGCCAGCAGCTTCCCAGGTAGCTCCTACGAGCAGTACTTC,CASSFPGSSYEQYF
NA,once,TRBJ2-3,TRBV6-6,TGTGCCAGCAGCCAAACGGGAGATACGCAGTATTTT,CASSQTGDTQYF
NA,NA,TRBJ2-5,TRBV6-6,TGTGCCAGCAGTTTGCCCTTAGAGACCCAGTACTTC,CASSLPLETQYF
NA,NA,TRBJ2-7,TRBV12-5,TGTGCTAGTGGTCCATCCTTTACATTCGGGACATCAACCTACGAGCAGTACTTC,CASGPSFTFGTSTYEQYF
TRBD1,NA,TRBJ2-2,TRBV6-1,TGTGCCAGCAGTGAGACAGGGGCAGCCGGGGAGCTGTTTTTT,CASSETGAAGELFF
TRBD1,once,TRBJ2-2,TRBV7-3,TGTGCCAGCAGCTTACGACAGGGAGAAAATTCCGGGGAGCTGTTTTTT,CASSLRQGENSGELFF
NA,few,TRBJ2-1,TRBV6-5,TGTGCCAGCAGTCGTCGGACCCATGGCGATGAGCAGTTCTTC,CASSRRTHGDEQFF
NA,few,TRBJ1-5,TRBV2,TGTGCCAGCAGCCCCGGGTCCGGGCGTCAGCCCCAGCATTTT,CASSPGSGRQPQHF
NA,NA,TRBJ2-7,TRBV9,NA,CASSVSLQEGVEQYF
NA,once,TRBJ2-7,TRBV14,TGTGCCAGCAGCCAAGTAAACGCTTACGAGCAGTACTTC,CASSQVNAYEQYF
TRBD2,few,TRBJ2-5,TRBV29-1,TGCAGCGGTGTAGCGGGAGGTGCAGAGACCCAGTACTTC,CSGVAGGAETQYF
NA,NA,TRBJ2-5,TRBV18,TGTGCCAGCTCACCACCTCAAGAGACCCAGTACTTC,CASSPPQETQYF
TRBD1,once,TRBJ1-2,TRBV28,TGTGCCAGCAGTTTGGCCGGGACAGGGGTCTATGGCTACACCTTC,CASSLAGTGVYGYTF
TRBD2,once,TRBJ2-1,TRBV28,TGTGCCAGCAGCTCAGCGGGAGGGCCTCTCAATGAGCAGTTCTTC,CASSSAGGPLNEQFF
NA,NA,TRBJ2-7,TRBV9,TGTGCCAGCAGCGTAGCTCTCGGAACCTACGAGAAGCAGTACTTC,CASSVALGTYEKQYF
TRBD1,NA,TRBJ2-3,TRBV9,TGTGCCAGCAGCCCGGGACAGTCGAATGTTGCAGATACGCAGTATTTT,CASSPGQSNVADTQYF
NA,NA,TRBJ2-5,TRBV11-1,TGTGCCAGCAGCTCCAGAGGGCGGACGGAGACCCAAGAGACCCAGTACTTC,CASSSRGRTETQETQYF
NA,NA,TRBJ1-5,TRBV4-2,TGTGCCAGCAGCCAAGGGACTGAGAGCAGCAATCAGCCCCAGCATTTT,CASSQGTESSNQPQHF
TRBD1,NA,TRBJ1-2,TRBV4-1,TGCGCCAGCAGCCAAGAAGGGACAGGCGTCCCGCGGGGCTACACCTTC,CASSQEGTGVPRGYTF